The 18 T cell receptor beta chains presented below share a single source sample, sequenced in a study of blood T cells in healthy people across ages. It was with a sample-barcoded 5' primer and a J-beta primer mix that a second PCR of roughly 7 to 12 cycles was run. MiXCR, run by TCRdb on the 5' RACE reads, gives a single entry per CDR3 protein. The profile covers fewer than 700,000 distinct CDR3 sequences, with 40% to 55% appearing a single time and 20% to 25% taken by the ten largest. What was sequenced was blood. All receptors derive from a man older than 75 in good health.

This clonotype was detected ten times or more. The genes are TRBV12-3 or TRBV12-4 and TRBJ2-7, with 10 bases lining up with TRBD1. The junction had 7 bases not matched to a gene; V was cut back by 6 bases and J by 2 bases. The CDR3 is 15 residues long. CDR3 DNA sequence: TGTGCCAGCAGGTGGACCGGGACAGGGGCCTACGAGCAGTACTTC. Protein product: CASRWTGTGAYEQYF.

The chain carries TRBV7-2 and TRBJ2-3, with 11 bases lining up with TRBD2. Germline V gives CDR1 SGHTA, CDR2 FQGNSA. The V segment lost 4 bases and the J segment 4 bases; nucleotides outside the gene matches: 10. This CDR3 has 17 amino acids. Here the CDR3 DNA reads TGTGCCAGCAGCTCCAACCGACTAGCGGGGAGGTCAGATACGCAGTATTTT. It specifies CASSSNRLAGRSDTQYF. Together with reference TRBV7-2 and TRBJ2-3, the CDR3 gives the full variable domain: GAGVSQSPSNKVTEKGKDVELRCDPISGHTALYWYRQSLGQGLEFLIYFQGNSAPDKSGLPSDRFSAERTGGSVSTLTIQRTQQEDSAVYLCASSSNRLAGRSDTQYFGPGTRLTVL.

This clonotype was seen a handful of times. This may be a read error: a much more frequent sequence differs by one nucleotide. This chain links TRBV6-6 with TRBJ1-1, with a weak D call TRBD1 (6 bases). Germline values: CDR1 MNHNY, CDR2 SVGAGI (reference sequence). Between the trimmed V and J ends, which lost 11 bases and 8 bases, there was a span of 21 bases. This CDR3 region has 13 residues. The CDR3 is CAASTGPFGEAFF. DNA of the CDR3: TGTGCCGCCTCGACAGGTCCATTCGGGGAAGCTTTCTTT.

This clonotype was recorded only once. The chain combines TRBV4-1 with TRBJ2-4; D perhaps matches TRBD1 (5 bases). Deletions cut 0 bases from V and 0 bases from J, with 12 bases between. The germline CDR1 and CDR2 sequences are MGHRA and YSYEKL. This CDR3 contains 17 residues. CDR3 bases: TGCGCCAGCAGCCAAGATCAGGGTCTACTAGCCAAAAACATTCAGTACTTC. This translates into CASSQDQGLLAKNIQYF.

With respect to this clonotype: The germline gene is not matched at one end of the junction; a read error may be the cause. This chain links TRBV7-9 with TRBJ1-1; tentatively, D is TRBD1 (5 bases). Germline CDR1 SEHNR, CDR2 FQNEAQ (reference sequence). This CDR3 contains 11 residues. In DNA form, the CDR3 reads TGTGCCGGCAGCCTCCGTTACAGGGCTTTCTTT. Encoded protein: CAGSLRYRAFF.

The CDR3 bases are TGTGCCAGCAGTCCCCCGGTTCGGACTAGCTCGAATGAGCAGTTCTTC. Its protein product is CASSPPVRTSSNEQFF. The chain combines TRBV6-2 or TRBV6-3 with TRBJ2-1; 8 bases map to TRBD2. J lost 7 bases, V lost 5 bases, and 13 bases had no gene match. CDR1 is MNHEY, CDR2 SVGEGT, per germline. The CDR3 contains 16 residues.

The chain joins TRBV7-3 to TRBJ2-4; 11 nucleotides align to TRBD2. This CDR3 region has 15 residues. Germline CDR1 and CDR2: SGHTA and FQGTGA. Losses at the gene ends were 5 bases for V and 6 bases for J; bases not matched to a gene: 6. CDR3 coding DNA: TGTGCCAGCAGCGTAGCGGGAGGGCAGGGAAACATTCAGTACTTC. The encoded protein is CASSVAGGQGNIQYF. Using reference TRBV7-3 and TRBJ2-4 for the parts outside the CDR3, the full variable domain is GAGVSQTPSNKVTEKGKYVELRCDPISGHTALYWYRQSLGQGPEFLIYFQGTGAADDSGLPNDRFFAVRPEGSVSTLKIQRTERGDSAVYLCASSVAGGQGNIQYFGAGTRLSVL.

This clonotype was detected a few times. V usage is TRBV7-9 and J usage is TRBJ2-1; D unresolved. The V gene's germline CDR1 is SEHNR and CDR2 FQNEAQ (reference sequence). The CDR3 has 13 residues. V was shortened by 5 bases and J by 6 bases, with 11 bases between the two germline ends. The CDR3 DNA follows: TGTGCCAGCAGCAACAACCTGGGCAATGAGCAGTTCTTC. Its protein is CASSNNLGNEQFF.

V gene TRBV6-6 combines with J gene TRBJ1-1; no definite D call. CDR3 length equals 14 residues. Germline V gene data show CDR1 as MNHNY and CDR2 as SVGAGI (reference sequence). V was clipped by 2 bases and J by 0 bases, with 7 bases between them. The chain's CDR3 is CASSYQVMNTEAFF. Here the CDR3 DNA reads TGTGCCAGCAGTTACCAGGTCATGAACACTGAAGCTTTCTTT.

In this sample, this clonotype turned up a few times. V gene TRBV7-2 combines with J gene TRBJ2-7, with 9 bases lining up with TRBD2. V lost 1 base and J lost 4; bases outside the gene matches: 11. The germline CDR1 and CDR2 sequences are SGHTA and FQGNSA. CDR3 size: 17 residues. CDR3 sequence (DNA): TGTGCCAGCAGCTTAGGGGGGGTGCGAGCGGGAGGATACGAGCAGTACTTC. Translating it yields CASSLGGVRAGGYEQYF. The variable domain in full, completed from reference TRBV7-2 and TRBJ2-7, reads GAGVSQSPSNKVTEKGKDVELRCDPISGHTALYWYRQSLGQGLEFLIYFQGNSAPDKSGLPSDRFSAERTGGSVSTLTIQRTQQEDSAVYLCASSLGGVRAGGYEQYFGPGTRLTVT.

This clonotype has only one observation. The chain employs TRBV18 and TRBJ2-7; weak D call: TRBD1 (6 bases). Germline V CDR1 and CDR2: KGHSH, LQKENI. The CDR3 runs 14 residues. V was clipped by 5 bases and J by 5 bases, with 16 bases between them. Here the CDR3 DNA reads TGTGCCAGCTCATCGACAGGATATCTCCACGAGCAGTACTTC. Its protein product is CASSSTGYLHEQYF. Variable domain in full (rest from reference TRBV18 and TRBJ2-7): NAGVMQNPRHLVRRRGQEARLRCSPMKGHSHVYWYRQLPEEGLKFMVYLQKENIIDESGMPKERFSAEFPKEGPSILRIQQVVRGDSAAYFCASSSTGYLHEQYFGPGTRLTVT.

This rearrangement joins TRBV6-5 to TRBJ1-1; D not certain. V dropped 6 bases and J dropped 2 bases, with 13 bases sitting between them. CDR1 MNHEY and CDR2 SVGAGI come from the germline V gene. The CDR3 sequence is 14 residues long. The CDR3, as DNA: TGTGCCAGCAGCCGCCCTTTCGGAAACACTGAAGCTTTCTTT. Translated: CASSRPFGNTEAFF.

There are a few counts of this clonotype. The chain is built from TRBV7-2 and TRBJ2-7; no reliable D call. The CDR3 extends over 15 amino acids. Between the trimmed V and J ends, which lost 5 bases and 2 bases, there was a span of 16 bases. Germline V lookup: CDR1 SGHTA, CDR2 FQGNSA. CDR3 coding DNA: TGTGCCAGCAGCCCTAGTGGTAGTCCGACCTACGAGCAGTACTTC. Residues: CASSPSGSPTYEQYF.

In DNA, the CDR3 is TGCAGCGTCACCGGGACACCAGACACAGATACGCAGTATTTT. Translated, it gives CSVTGTPDTDTQYF. This chain connects TRBV29-1 to TRBJ2-3, with a possible D match to TRBD1 (6 bases). There are 14 residues in the CDR3. V was trimmed by 6 bases and J by 2 bases, leaving 15 bases between them. The germline V gene encodes CDR1 SQVTM and CDR2 ANQGSEA.

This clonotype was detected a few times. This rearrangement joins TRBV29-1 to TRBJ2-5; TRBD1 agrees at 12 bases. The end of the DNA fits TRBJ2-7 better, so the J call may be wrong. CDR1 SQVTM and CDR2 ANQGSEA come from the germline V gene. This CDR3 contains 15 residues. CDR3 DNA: TGCAGCGTTGATCGGTGGGGACAGGGGGCATCCGAGCAGTACTTC. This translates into CSVDRWGQGASEQYF.

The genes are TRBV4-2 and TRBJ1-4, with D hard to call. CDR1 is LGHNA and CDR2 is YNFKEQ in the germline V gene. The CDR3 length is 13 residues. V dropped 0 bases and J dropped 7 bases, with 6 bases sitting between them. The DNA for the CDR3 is TGTGCCAGCAGCCAAGAGAACGGTGAAAAACTGTTTTTT. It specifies CASSQENGEKLFF.

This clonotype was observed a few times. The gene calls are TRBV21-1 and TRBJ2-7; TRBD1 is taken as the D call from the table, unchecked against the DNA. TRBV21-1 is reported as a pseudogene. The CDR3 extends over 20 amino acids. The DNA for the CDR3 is TGTGCCAGCAGCCCAAAGACAGCTACCCTTAGTAGCGAGGACCTCTACGAGCAGTACTTC. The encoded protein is CASSPKTATLSSEDLYEQYF.

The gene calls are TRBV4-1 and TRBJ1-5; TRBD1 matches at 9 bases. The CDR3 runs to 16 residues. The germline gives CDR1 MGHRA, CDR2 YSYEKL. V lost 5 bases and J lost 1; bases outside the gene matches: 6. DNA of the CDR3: TGCGCCAGCAGCGTCGGACAGGGGAGCAGCAATCAGCCCCAGCATTTT. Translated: CASSVGQGSSNQPQHF.